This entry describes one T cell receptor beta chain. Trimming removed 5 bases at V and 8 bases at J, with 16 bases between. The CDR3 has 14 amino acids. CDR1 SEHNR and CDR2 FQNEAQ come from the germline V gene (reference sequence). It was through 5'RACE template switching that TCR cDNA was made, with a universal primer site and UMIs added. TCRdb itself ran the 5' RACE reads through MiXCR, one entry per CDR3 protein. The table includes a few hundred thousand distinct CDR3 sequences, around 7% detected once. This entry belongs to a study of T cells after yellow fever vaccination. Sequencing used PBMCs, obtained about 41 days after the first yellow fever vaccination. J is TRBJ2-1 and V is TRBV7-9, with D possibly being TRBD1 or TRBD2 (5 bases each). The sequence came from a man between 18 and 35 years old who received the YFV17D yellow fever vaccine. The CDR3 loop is CASSLSARGDEQFF. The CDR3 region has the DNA TGTGCCAGCAGCCTCTCGGCCCGGGGCGATGAGCAGTTCTTC. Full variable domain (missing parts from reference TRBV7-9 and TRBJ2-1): DTGVSQNPRHKITKRGQNVTFRCDPISEHNRLYWYRQTLGQGPEFLTYFQNEAQLEKSRLLSDRFSAERPKGSFSTLEIQRTEQGDSAMYLCASSLSARGDEQFFGPGTRLTVL.